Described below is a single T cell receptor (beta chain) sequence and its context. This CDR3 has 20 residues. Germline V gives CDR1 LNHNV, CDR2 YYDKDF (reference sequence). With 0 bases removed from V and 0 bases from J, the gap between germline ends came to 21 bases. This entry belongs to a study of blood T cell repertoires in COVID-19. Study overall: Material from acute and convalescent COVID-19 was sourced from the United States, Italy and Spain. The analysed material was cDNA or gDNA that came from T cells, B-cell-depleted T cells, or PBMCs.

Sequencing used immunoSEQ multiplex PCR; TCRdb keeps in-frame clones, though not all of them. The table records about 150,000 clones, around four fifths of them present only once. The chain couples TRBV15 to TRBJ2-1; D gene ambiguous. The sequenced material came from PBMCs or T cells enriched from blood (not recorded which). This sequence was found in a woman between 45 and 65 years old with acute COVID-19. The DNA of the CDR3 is TGTGCCACCAGCAGAGATCCCTCCCCAACCGAACGAGGCTCCTACAATGAGCAGTTCTTC. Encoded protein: CATSRDPSPTERGSYNEQFF.